These 27 T cell receptor beta chains originate from one sample sequenced in a study of T-cell reconstitution after alpha-beta-depleted transplantation in children. As it was prepared, the TCRbeta library received unique molecular identifiers. TCRdb re-called the PCR reads with MiXCR, one entry per CDR3 protein. The table shows about 72,000 distinct CDR3 sequences, with about 7.3% occurring only once. Sample: PBMCs from the stem cell graft donor, taken from the stem cell graft. All receptors come from a human donor who donated a stem cell graft to a child with acute lymphoblastic leukemia.

This clonotype was detected ten times or more. The rearrangement joins TRBV24-1 to TRBJ2-2, with TRBD2 matching 10 bases. Germline V lookup: CDR1 KGHDR, CDR2 SFDVKD. The CDR3 is made up of 17 amino acids. V trimming: 4 bases; J trimming: 4 bases; junction bases outside the gene matches: 8. CDR3 sequence: CATSDPTSGLFTGELFF. As DNA, the CDR3 is TGTGCCACCAGTGACCCGACTAGCGGGTTATTCACCGGGGAGCTGTTTTTT.

This clonotype turned up a few times. V gene TRBV7-6 combines with J gene TRBJ1-2; 12 nucleotides match TRBD1. V lost 1 base to trimming and J lost 8 bases; unmatched junction nucleotides: 5. Looked up from germline, CDR1 is SGHVS and CDR2 is FNYEAQ. The CDR3 has 15 amino acids. The CDR3 DNA reads as TGTGCCAGCAGCTTAGAGGGACAGGGGGCGCGGGGCTACACCTTC. Translation: CASSLEGQGARGYTF.

This clonotype has ten or more counts. CDR3 coding DNA: TGTGCCAGCAGTTTCGGAGCGGGAGTAGTCAACGAGCAGTACTTC. Protein: CASSFGAGVVNEQYF. The rearrangement links TRBV27 to TRBJ2-7, with 8 positions matching TRBD2. Germline V CDR1 and CDR2: MNHEY, SMNVEV (reference sequence). The CDR3 extends over 15 amino acids. After removal of 3 bases from V and 5 bases from J, the junction contained 9 bases not matched to a gene.

This chain uses TRBV5-4 with TRBJ2-7; TRBD2 matches at 10 bases. This CDR3 region has 14 residues. V lost 5 bases, J lost 5 bases, and 7 bases stayed unmatched. Germline V lookup: CDR1 SGHNT, CDR2 YYREEE (reference sequence). Here the CDR3 reads CASSPGLARNEQYF. The CDR3 DNA sequence: TGTGCCAGCAGTCCGGGACTAGCGCGGAACGAGCAGTACTTC.

This clonotype was counted many times. The rearrangement joins TRBV12-5 to TRBJ2-7; 10 bases align to TRBD2. The CDR3 is made up of 16 amino acids. Germline assignment: CDR1 LGHNT and CDR2 FRNRAP. The V segment lost 3 bases and the J segment 5 bases; nucleotides outside the gene matches: 10. CDR3 amino acids: CASGFPTSGVSNEQYF. CDR3 bases: TGTGCTAGTGGTTTTCCAACTAGCGGGGTTTCCAACGAGCAGTACTTC.

This clonotype occurred many times. The gene calls are TRBV12-3 or TRBV12-4 and TRBJ2-7, with TRBD1 identical over 7 bases. This CDR3 contains 15 residues. Losses at the gene ends were 4 bases for V and 3 bases for J; bases not matched to a gene: 9. This chain's CDR3 is CASSSRGQRNYEQYF. The CDR3 nucleotides read TGTGCCAGCAGTTCAAGGGGACAGAGAAACTACGAGCAGTACTTC.

The chain employs TRBV5-5 and TRBJ2-5; 8 bases match TRBD1. This CDR3 region has 14 residues. The J segment lost 1 base and the V segment lost 4 bases, leaving 3 bases of the junction unmatched. CDR1 SGHKS and CDR2 YYEKEE come from the germline V gene (reference sequence). CDR3 residues: CASSPDRVQETQYF. The DNA for the CDR3 is TGTGCCAGCAGCCCGGACAGGGTCCAAGAGACCCAGTACTTC.

The CDR3 DNA reads TGTGCCAGTAGTACTTGGACTAGCGGGACAATAGGTGAGCAGTTCTTC. This sequence encodes CASSTWTSGTIGEQFF. The J gene is TRBJ2-1, the V gene TRBV19; 12 bases are shared with TRBD2. The CDR3 totals 16 residues. The V gene end was trimmed by 4 bases and the J gene end by 9 bases; junction bases not matched to a gene: 10. CDR1 LNHDA and CDR2 SQIVND come from the germline V gene (reference sequence).

This clonotype was detected ten times or more. V gene TRBV12-3 or TRBV12-4 combines with J gene TRBJ2-2; D assignment may be TRBD1 or TRBD2 (6 bases each). The ends were cut back, 3 bases at V and 4 bases at J, with 12 bases in the middle. CDR3 length: 15 residues. The CDR3 DNA sequence: TGTGCCAGCAGTTTGTGGGGGGCTGGCACCGGGGAGCTGTTTTTT. Protein: CASSLWGAGTGELFF.

This clonotype showed up many times. The J gene is TRBJ2-5, the V gene TRBV5-6, with a tentative D call TRBD1 (6 bases). The V and J ends lost 1 base and 4 bases respectively, with 11 bases between them. This CDR3 region has 14 residues. Germline V lookup: CDR1 SGHDT, CDR2 YYEEEE. CDR3 sequence (DNA): TGTGCCAGCAGCTTGTTACAGGGAAGAGAGACCCAGTACTTC. Translated, it gives CASSLLQGRETQYF.

This clonotype was counted ten times or more. The chain employs TRBV27 and TRBJ2-3, with 7 bases matching TRBD1. This CDR3 is 18 amino acids long. Germline assignment: CDR1 MNHEY and CDR2 SMNVEV (reference sequence). V shed 1 base and J 1 base; nucleotides not matched to a gene: 11. The CDR3 spells CASSLFALQGTGTDTQYF. Written as DNA, the CDR3 is TGTGCCAGCAGTTTATTTGCCCTACAGGGGACAGGCACAGATACGCAGTATTTT.

This clonotype was observed at least ten times. The rearrangement uses TRBV9 and TRBJ1-1; 9 bases line up with TRBD1. Germline V gives CDR1 SGDLS, CDR2 YYNGEE. The CDR3 sequence is 14 residues long. The V gene end was trimmed by 4 bases and the J gene end by 5 bases; junction bases not matched to a gene: 6. The CDR3: CASSLTGGRTEAFF. CDR3 DNA sequence: TGTGCCAGCAGCTTGACAGGGGGTCGAACTGAAGCTTTCTTT.

On this clonotype itself: One end of the junction is discordant with germline, which a read error may explain. This rearrangement joins TRBV12-3 or TRBV12-4 to TRBJ1-4; D is unresolved. CDR3 size: 12 residues. CDR3 nucleotide sequence: TGTGCCAGCAGTTTATACCAGGAAAAACCGTTTTTT. It yields the protein CASSLYQEKPFF.

The sample holds many counts of this clonotype. This chain connects TRBV7-9 to TRBJ2-1; D perhaps matches TRBD2 (5 bases). This CDR3 contains 12 residues. From germline, CDR1 is SEHNR and CDR2 FQNEAQ (reference sequence). V gave up 6 bases and J gave up 9 bases, with 12 bases separating them. CDR3 in DNA: TGTGCCAGCAGGAATTGGGAGTCTGAGCAGTTCTTC. Protein: CASRNWESEQFF. The variable domain in full, with the rest retrieved from reference TRBV7-9 and TRBJ2-1, is DTGVSQNPRHKITKRGQNVTFRCDPISEHNRLYWYRQTLGQGPEFLTYFQNEAQLEKSRLLSDRFSAERPKGSFSTLEIQRTEQGDSAMYLCASRNWESEQFFGPGTRLTVL.

This clonotype was seen more than once but under ten times. The chain uses TRBV18 and TRBJ2-1; D might be TRBD2 (7 bases). Germline V lookup: CDR1 KGHSH, CDR2 LQKENI. CDR3 size: 15 residues. Trimming left V 4 bases short and J 5 bases short, with 15 bases between. CDR3 coding DNA: TGTGCCAGCTCACAGGCGGGAGAGGGGGACAATGAGCAGTTCTTC. Protein: CASSQAGEGDNEQFF.

The CDR3 is CSVAWGLTSSYNEQFF. The CDR3 bases are TGCAGCGTTGCCTGGGGGCTGACGAGCTCCTACAATGAGCAGTTCTTC. J is TRBJ2-1 and V is TRBV29-1; a possible D gene is TRBD1 (6 bases). From germline, CDR1 is SQVTM and CDR2 ANQGSEA. The V and J ends lost 4 bases and 0 bases respectively, with 16 bases between them. The CDR3 spans 16 residues.

Ten or more counts support this clonotype. This rearrangement joins TRBV5-1 to TRBJ2-2, with 8 bases that match TRBD2. The CDR3 length is 17 residues. The ends lost 4 bases at V and 3 bases at J; junction bases unmatched: 11. CDR1 SGHRS and CDR2 YFSETQ come from the germline V gene. Here the CDR3 DNA reads TGCGCCAGCAGCCCACCACGGCGGGGGGTGGACACCGGGGAGCTGTTTTTT. Its translation is CASSPPRRGVDTGELFF. Supplemented by reference TRBV5-1 and TRBJ2-2, the full variable domain reads KAGVTQTPRYLIKTRGQQVTLSCSPISGHRSVSWYQQTPGQGLQFLFEYFSETQRNKGNFPGRFSGRQFSNSRSEMNVSTLELGDSALYLCASSPPRRGVDTGELFFGEGSRLTVL.

This clonotype appeared many times. This chain uses TRBV4-3 with TRBJ2-1; 8 bases are shared with TRBD2. Losses at the gene ends were 0 bases for V and 0 bases for J; bases not matched to a gene: 4. The CDR3 sequence is 17 residues long. Germline CDR1 is LGHNA and CDR2 is YSLEER. The chain's CDR3 is CASSQETGGGSYNEQFF. CDR3 coding DNA: TGCGCCAGCAGCCAAGAGACGGGGGGGGGCTCCTACAATGAGCAGTTCTTC.

At least ten counts were recorded for this clonotype. The J gene is TRBJ2-3, the V gene TRBV20-1; 11 bases are a match to TRBD2. This CDR3 has 14 residues. J gave up 9 bases and V 1 base, and 6 bases lay outside the gene matches. CDR1 and CDR2 from the germline V gene are DFQATT and SNEGSKA (reference sequence). The DNA for the CDR3 is TGCAGTGCTAGAGGAATACTAGCGGGAGTAACGCAGTATTTT. This translates into CSARGILAGVTQYF.

This clonotype has ten or more counts. The chain carries TRBV4-2 and TRBJ2-3; 14 bases fit TRBD2. The V and J ends lost 4 bases and 3 bases, in that order; junction bases with no gene match: 15. Germline lookup yields CDR1 LGHNA and CDR2 YNFKEQ. CDR3 length equals 20 residues. This CDR3 reads CASSRAGTSGGAYGTDTQYF. The DNA for the CDR3 is TGTGCCAGCAGCCGGGCCGGGACTAGCGGGGGCGCCTACGGGACAGATACGCAGTATTTT.

This clonotype was counted many times. The chain joins TRBV9 to TRBJ2-3; 7 bases fit TRBD2. The CDR3 covers 14 residues. CDR1 is SGDLS and CDR2 is YYNGEE in the germline V gene. V was pared by 5 bases and J by 6 bases, with 9 bases of the junction left unmatched. The CDR3 region is CASSASLGGDTQYF. CDR3 sequence (DNA): TGTGCCAGCAGTGCTAGCTTGGGAGGGGATACGCAGTATTTT. Variable domain in full (rest from reference TRBV9 and TRBJ2-3): DSGVTQTPKHLITATGQRVTLRCSPRSGDLSVYWYQQSLDQGLQFLIQYYNGEERAKGNILERFSAQQFPDLHSELNLSSLELGDSALYFCASSASLGGDTQYFGPGTRLTVL.

In its sample, this clonotype was seen many times. The rearrangement uses TRBV3-1 and TRBJ1-6; no clear D. V gave up 5 bases and J gave up 4 bases, with 6 bases separating them. CDR3 length: 13 residues. Germline CDR1 LGHDT, CDR2 YNNKEL (reference sequence). The CDR3 here is CASSTQYNSPLHF. The CDR3 nucleotides are TGTGCCAGCAGCACACAGTATAATTCACCCCTCCACTTT.

This clonotype was seen repeatedly, ten times or more. The rearrangement links TRBV29-1 to TRBJ1-1; D not resolved. V gave up 1 base and J gave up 11 bases, with 8 bases separating them. This CDR3 region has 10 residues. The V gene's germline CDR1 is SQVTM and CDR2 ANQGSEA. CDR3 sequence (DNA): TGCAGCGTTGAAGGAGGGTTGGCTTTCTTT. Translating gives CSVEGGLAFF.

This clonotype was seen many times. The gene calls are TRBV7-3 and TRBJ1-1; tentatively, D is TRBD1 (6 bases). Trimming stripped 0 bases from V and 7 bases from J, with 18 bases between. This CDR3 has 16 amino acids. The V gene's germline CDR1 is SGHTA and CDR2 FQGTGA. CDR3 residues: CASSLTMGGARGEAFF. CDR3 DNA sequence: TGTGCCAGCAGCTTAACGATGGGAGGGGCCAGGGGTGAAGCTTTCTTT.

This clonotype was found many times. The V call is TRBV5-1, the J call TRBJ2-1; 8 bases agree with TRBD1. Germline V CDR1 and CDR2: SGHRS, YFSETQ. J gave up 0 bases and V 4 bases, and 15 bases lay outside the gene matches. The length of the CDR3 is 19 residues. The CDR3 loop reads CASSERGQGYQSSYNEQFF. CDR3 sequence (DNA): TGCGCCAGCAGCGAACGAGGACAGGGATATCAGAGCTCCTACAATGAGCAGTTCTTC.

V usage is TRBV11-3 and J usage is TRBJ2-4; perhaps TRBD2 as D (7 bases). Germline V gene lookup returns CDR1 SGHNT and CDR2 YENEEA. The CDR3 has 15 residues. The ends were cut back, 4 bases at V and 8 bases at J, with 18 bases in the middle. In nucleotides, the CDR3 is TGTGCCAGCAGCTCGAAGGGGGGGCAAGGGGACATTCAGTACTTC. This gives the protein CASSSKGGQGDIQYF.

This clonotype was counted a few times. The J gene is TRBJ2-3, the V gene TRBV2; D gene uncertain. Germline CDR1 and CDR2: SNHLY and FYNNEI. Deletions cut 5 bases from V and 2 bases from J, with 17 bases between. This CDR3 comprises 16 residues. The CDR3 protein is CASSRDGMTITDTQYF. DNA of the CDR3: TGTGCCAGCAGTCGCGATGGGATGACAATCACAGATACGCAGTATTTT.